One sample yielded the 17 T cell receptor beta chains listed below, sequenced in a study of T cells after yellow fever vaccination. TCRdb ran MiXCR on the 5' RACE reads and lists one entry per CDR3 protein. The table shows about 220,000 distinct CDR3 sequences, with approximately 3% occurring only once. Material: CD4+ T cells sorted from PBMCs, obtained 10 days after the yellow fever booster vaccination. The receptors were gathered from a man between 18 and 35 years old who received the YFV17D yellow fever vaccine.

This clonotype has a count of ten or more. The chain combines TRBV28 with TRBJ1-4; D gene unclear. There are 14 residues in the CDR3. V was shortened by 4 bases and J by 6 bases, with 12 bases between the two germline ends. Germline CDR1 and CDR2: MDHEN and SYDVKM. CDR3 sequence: CASSSGPRDEKLFF. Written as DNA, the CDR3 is TGTGCCAGCAGTTCCGGGCCAAGAGATGAAAAACTGTTTTTT.

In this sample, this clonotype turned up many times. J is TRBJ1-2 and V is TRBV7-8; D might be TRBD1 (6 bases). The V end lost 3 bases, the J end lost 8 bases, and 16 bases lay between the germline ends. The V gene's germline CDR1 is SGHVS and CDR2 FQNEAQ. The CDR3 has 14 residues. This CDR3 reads CASSFESRGYGYTF. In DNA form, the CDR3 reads TGTGCCAGCAGCTTTGAGTCCAGGGGTTACGGCTACACCTTC.

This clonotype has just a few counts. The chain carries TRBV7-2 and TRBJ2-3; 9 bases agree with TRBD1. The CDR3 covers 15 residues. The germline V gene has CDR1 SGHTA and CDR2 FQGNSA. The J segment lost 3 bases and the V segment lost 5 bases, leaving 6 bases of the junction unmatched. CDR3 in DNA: TGTGCCAGCAGCCCCGGGACAGGGTGGACAGATACGCAGTATTTT. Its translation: CASSPGTGWTDTQYF. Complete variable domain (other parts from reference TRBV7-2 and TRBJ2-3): GAGVSQSPSNKVTEKGKDVELRCDPISGHTALYWYRQSLGQGLEFLIYFQGNSAPDKSGLPSDRFSAERTGGSVSTLTIQRTQQEDSAVYLCASSPGTGWTDTQYFGPGTRLTVL.

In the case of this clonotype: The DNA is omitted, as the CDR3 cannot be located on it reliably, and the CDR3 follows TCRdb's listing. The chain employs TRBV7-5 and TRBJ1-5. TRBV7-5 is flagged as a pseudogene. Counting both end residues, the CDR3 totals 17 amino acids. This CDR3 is CISVPEAWRLAEQPQHF.

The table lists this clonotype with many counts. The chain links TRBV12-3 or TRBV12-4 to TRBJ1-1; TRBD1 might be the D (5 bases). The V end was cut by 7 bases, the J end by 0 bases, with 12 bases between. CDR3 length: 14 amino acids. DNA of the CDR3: TGTGCCAGCAACCACAGGCGTTTGAACACTGAAGCTTTCTTT. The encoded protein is CASNHRRLNTEAFF.

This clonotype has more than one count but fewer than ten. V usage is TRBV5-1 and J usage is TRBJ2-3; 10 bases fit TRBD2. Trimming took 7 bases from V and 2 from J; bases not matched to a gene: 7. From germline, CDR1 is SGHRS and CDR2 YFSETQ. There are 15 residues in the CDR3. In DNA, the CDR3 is TGCGCCAGCGGCGGACTAGCGGAGTTCACAGATACGCAGTATTTT. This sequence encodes CASGGLAEFTDTQYF.

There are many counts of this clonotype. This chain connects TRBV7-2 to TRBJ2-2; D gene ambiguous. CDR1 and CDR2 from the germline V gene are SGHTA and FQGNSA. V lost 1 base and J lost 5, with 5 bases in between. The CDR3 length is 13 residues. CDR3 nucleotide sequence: TGTGCCAGCAGCTTAGGTTGGACCGGGGAGCTGTTTTTT. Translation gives CASSLGWTGELFF.

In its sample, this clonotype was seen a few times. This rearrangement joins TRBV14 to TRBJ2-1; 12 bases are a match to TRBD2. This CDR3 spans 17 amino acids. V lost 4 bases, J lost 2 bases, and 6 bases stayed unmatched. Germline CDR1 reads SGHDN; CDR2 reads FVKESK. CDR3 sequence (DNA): TGTGCCAGCAGCCTACGGACTAGCGGGGATACCTACAATGAGCAGTTCTTC. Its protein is CASSLRTSGDTYNEQFF.

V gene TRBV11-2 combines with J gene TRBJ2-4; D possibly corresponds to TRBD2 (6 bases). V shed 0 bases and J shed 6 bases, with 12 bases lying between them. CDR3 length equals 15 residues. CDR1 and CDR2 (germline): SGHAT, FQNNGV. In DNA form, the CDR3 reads TGTGCCAGCAGCTTAGATCAGGCGGGGATAAACATTCAGTACTTC. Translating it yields CASSLDQAGINIQYF.

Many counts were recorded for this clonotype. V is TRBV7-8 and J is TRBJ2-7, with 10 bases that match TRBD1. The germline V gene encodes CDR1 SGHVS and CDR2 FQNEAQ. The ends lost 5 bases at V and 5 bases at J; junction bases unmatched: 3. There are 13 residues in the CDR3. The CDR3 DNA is TGTGCCAGCAGCACGGACAGGGGGAACGAGCAGTACGTC. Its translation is CASSTDRGNEQYV.

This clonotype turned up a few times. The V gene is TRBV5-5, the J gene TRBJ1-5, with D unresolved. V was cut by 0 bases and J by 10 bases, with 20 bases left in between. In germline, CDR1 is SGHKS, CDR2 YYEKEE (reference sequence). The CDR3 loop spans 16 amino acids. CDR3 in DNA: TGTGCCAGCAGCTTGGATCCGGGGAGCGCGATTCGTCCCCAGCATTTT. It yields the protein CASSLDPGSAIRPQHF.

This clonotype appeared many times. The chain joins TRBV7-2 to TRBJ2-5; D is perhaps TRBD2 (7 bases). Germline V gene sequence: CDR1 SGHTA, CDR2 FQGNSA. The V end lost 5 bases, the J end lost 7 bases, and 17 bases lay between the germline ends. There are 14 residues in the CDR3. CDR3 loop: CASSPGRTTGTQYF. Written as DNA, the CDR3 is TGTGCCAGCAGCCCCGGGAGGACGACAGGGACCCAGTACTTC. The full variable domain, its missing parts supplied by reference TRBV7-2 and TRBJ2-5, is GAGVSQSPSNKVTEKGKDVELRCDPISGHTALYWYRQSLGQGLEFLIYFQGNSAPDKSGLPSDRFSAERTGGSVSTLTIQRTQQEDSAVYLCASSPGRTTGTQYFGPGTRLLVL.

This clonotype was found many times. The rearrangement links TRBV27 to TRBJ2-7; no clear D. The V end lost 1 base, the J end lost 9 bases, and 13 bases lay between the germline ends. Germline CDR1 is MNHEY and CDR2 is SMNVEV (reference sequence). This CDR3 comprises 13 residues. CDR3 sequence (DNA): TGTGCCAGCAGTTTATTGGACCAACCAAGGCAGTACTTC. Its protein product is CASSLLDQPRQYF.

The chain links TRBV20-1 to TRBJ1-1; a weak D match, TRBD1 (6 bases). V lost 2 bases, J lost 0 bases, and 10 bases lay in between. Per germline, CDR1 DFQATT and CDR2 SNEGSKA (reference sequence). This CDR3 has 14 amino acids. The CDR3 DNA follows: TGCAGTGCTAGACCAGGGGCGATGAACACTGAAGCTTTCTTT. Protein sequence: CSARPGAMNTEAFF.

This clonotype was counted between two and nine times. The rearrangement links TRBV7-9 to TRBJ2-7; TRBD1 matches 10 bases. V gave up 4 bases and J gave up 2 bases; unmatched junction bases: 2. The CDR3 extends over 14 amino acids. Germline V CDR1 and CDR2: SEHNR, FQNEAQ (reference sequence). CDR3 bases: TGTGCCAGCAGCTCCGACAGGGGGCCCTACGAGCAGTACGTC. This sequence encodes CASSSDRGPYEQYV.

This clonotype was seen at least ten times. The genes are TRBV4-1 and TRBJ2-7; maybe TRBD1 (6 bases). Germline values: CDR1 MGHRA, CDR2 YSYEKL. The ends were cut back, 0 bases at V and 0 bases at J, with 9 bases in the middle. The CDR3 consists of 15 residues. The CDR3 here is CASSQDWTVSYEQYF. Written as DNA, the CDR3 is TGCGCCAGCAGCCAAGATTGGACAGTCTCCTACGAGCAGTACTTC.

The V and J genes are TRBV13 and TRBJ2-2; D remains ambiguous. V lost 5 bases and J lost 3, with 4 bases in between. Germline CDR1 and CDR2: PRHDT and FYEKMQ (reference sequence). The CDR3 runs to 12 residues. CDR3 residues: CASSRHTGELFF. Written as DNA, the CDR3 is TGTGCCAGCAGCCGACACACCGGGGAGCTGTTTTTT.